This T cell receptor (beta chain) was sequenced in a study of blood T cell repertoires in COVID-19. Study context: Samples representing acute and convalescent COVID-19 were sourced from the United States, Italy and Spain. PBMCs, B-cell-depleted T cells, or T cells were the source of the cDNA or gDNA that made up the material.

This clone was picked up a small number of times. The authors' processing: It was from reference gene primer amplification that nucleated cell counts were estimated. Sequencing used immunoSEQ multiplex PCR; TCRdb keeps in-frame clones, though not all of them. V and J calls plus clone size are reproduced from that table; the DNA served to infer D and trimming. Of about 59,000 clones in the sample, 65% to 80% were seen once. This TCR came from a woman in her sixties or seventies with acute or convalescent COVID-19. Sequenced: peripheral blood.

The CDR3: CASSQGVSSYEQYF. CDR3 DNA: TGCGCCAGCAGCCAAGGGGTTAGCTCCTACGAGCAGTACTTC. The chain uses TRBV5-1 and TRBJ2-7; tentatively, D is TRBD1 (5 bases). CDR3 length: 14 amino acids. V lost 4 bases to trimming and J lost 0 bases, with 11 bases between them. Germline V gene lookup returns CDR1 SGHRS and CDR2 YFSETQ.